The rows below give T cell receptor beta chains drawn from one sample of a study of blood T cell repertoires in COVID-19. The protocol was immunoSEQ multiplex PCR, while the TCRdb copy is restricted to in-frame clones and leaves out a portion. The sample lists roughly 13,000 clones; around 78% were seen once. Sequencing input: peripheral blood. These receptors originate from a man aged 40-50 years with active or convalescent COVID-19. The CDR3 runs from the conserved cysteine through the conserved F or W. The D gene is left open where the match is weak. Rows give clone size only sometimes, using once, few, many, or a class for an expanded clone.

clone size: once; V gene: TRBV7-2; CDR3 length: 15; J gene: TRBJ2-2; D gene: TRBD1; CDR3 DNA: TGTGCCAGCCCCGACTGGACAGGGAGGTCCGGGGAGCTGTTTTTT; CDR3 protein: CASPDWTGRSGELFF
clone size: NA; V gene: TRBV18; CDR3 length: 18; J gene: TRBJ1-1; D gene: NA; CDR3 DNA: TGTGCCAGCTCACCTCCCACAGGGTTCAGGGGTACGGGGACTGAAGCTTTCTTT; CDR3 protein: CASSPPTGFRGTGTEAFF
clone size: NA; V gene: TRBV7-9; CDR3 length: 14; J gene: TRBJ1-5; D gene: NA; CDR3 DNA: TGTGCCAGCAGCTTAAGTACAGGGAGTCAGCCCCAGCATTTT; CDR3 protein: CASSLSTGSQPQHF
clone size: once; V gene: TRBV27; CDR3 length: 17; J gene: TRBJ1-4; D gene: NA; CDR3 DNA: TGTGCCAGCAGAACCACCTTTAGGCGGGGAAGTAGTGAAAAACTGTTTTTT; CDR3 protein: CASRTTFRRGSSEKLFF
clone size: NA; V gene: TRBV28; CDR3 length: 12; J gene: TRBJ2-5; D gene: NA; CDR3 DNA: TGTGCCAGCAGTTTCCTAGCGGAGACCCAGTACTTC; CDR3 protein: CASSFLAETQYF
clone size: NA; V gene: TRBV6-5; CDR3 length: 14; J gene: TRBJ2-2; D gene: NA; CDR3 DNA: TGTGCCAGCAGGCGCGTAGTGGCGGCCGGGGAGCTGTTTTTT; CDR3 protein: CASRRVVAAGELFF
clone size: NA; V gene: TRBV2; CDR3 length: 14; J gene: TRBJ1-5; D gene: NA; CDR3 DNA: TGTGCCAGCAGCAGGGGTGGTAGCAATCAGCCCCAGCATTTT; CDR3 protein: CASSRGGSNQPQHF
clone size: NA; V gene: TRBV7-9; CDR3 length: 15; J gene: TRBJ2-7; D gene: TRBD1; CDR3 DNA: TGTGCCAGCAGCTTAAGTCAGGGGGCGACGGGCGAGCAGTACTTC; CDR3 protein: CASSLSQGATGEQYF
clone size: NA; V gene: TRBV2; CDR3 length: 14; J gene: TRBJ1-4; D gene: NA; CDR3 DNA: TGTGCCAGCAGTGAAGGTAGTACGAGTGAAAAACTGTTTTTT; CDR3 protein: CASSEGSTSEKLFF
clone size: NA; V gene: TRBV12-5; CDR3 length: 15; J gene: TRBJ1-1; D gene: TRBD1; CDR3 DNA: TGTGCTAGTGGTTTGGCAGGGGGACTTTTCACTGAAGCTTTCTTT; CDR3 protein: CASGLAGGLFTEAFF
clone size: NA; V gene: TRBV3-1/TRBV3-2; CDR3 length: 13; J gene: TRBJ2-1; D gene: TRBD2; CDR3 DNA: TGTGCCAGCAGCCAAGGCGGAAGCGGGGGAGGGTTCTTC; CDR3 protein: CASSQGGSGGGFF
clone size: few; V gene: TRBV7-9; CDR3 length: 12; J gene: TRBJ2-1; D gene: NA; CDR3 DNA: TGTGCGCTGGGGGGAGCCTACAATGAGCAGTTCTTC; CDR3 protein: CALGGAYNEQFF
clone size: NA; V gene: TRBV11-2; CDR3 length: 12; J gene: TRBJ1-2; D gene: TRBD1; CDR3 DNA: TGTGCCAGCAGCCGACAGGGCTCTGGCTACACCTTC; CDR3 protein: CASSRQGSGYTF
clone size: NA; V gene: TRBV11-3; CDR3 length: 13; J gene: TRBJ2-7; D gene: NA; CDR3 DNA: TGTGCCAGCAGCTTGTCCGGCTCCTACGAGCAGTACTTC; CDR3 protein: CASSLSGSYEQYF
clone size: NA; V gene: TRBV3-1/TRBV3-2; CDR3 length: 13; J gene: TRBJ1-4; D gene: NA; CDR3 DNA: TGTGCCAGCAGGAGGGGGTTTAATGAAAAACTGTTTTTT; CDR3 protein: CASRRGFNEKLFF
clone size: NA; V gene: TRBV29-1; CDR3 length: 13; J gene: TRBJ1-5; D gene: NA; CDR3 DNA: TGCAGCGTGCGTGAGGGAGGAAATCAGCCCCAGCATTTT; CDR3 protein: CSVREGGNQPQHF
clone size: NA; V gene: TRBV14; CDR3 length: 15; J gene: TRBJ2-7; D gene: NA; CDR3 DNA: TGTGCCAGCAGCCAAGGAACCTCACTACACTACGAGCAGTACTTC; CDR3 protein: CASSQGTSLHYEQYF
clone size: NA; V gene: TRBV7-8; CDR3 length: 15; J gene: TRBJ2-2; D gene: TRBD1; CDR3 DNA: TGTGCCAGCAGCGCCGGGACAGGGGAAGCCGGGGAGCTGTTTTTT; CDR3 protein: CASSAGTGEAGELFF
clone size: once; V gene: TRBV4-1; CDR3 length: 15; J gene: TRBJ2-5; D gene: NA; CDR3 DNA: TGCGCCAGCAGCCAAGGAGGTGCCTTATGGGAGACCCAGTACTTC; CDR3 protein: CASSQGGALWETQYF
clone size: NA; V gene: TRBV19; CDR3 length: 17; J gene: TRBJ2-2; D gene: NA; CDR3 DNA: TGTGCCAGTAGGGTCCCGGGAGGGACAGCGAACACCGGGGAGCTGTTTTTT; CDR3 protein: CASRVPGGTANTGELFF
clone size: once; V gene: TRBV12-5; CDR3 length: 13; J gene: TRBJ1-5; D gene: NA; CDR3 DNA: TGTGCTAGTGGTTGGGGAGGGCGTCAGCCCCAGCATTTT; CDR3 protein: CASGWGGRQPQHF
clone size: NA; V gene: TRBV9; CDR3 length: 14; J gene: TRBJ2-7; D gene: TRBD1; CDR3 DNA: TGTGCCAGCAGCGTAGCCGGGACAGGGTATGAGCAGTACTTC; CDR3 protein: CASSVAGTGYEQYF
clone size: NA; V gene: TRBV29-1; CDR3 length: 13; J gene: TRBJ1-1; D gene: NA; CDR3 DNA: TGCAGCGGGAACAGGGATTTGAACACTGAAGCTTTCTTT; CDR3 protein: CSGNRDLNTEAFF